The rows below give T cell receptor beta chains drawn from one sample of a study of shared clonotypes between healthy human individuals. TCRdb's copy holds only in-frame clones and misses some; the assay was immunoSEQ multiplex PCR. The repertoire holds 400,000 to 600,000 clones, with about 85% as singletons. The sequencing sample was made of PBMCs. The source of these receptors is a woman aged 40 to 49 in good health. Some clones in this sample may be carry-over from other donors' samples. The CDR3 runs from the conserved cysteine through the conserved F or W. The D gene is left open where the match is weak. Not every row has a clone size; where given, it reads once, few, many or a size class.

CDR3aa: CASSKGYEQYF; CDR3nt: TGCGCCAGCAGTAAGGGGTACGAGCAGTACTTC; j_gene: TRBJ2-7; d_gene: NA; abundance: NA; v_gene: TRBV10-1
CDR3aa: CASSPSGGLDTGELFF; CDR3nt: TGTGCCAGCTCTCCCTCGGGGGGTCTCGACACCGGGGAGCTGTTTTTT; j_gene: TRBJ2-2; d_gene: TRBD2; abundance: NA; v_gene: TRBV18
CDR3aa: CASSPRAGFSPRSYEQYF; CDR3nt: TGTGCCAGCAGCCCACGGGCTGGGTTTTCCCCTCGAAGCTACGAGCAGTACTTC; j_gene: TRBJ2-7; d_gene: NA; abundance: NA; v_gene: TRBV5-4
CDR3aa: CASSWTSGNEQYF; CDR3nt: TGTGCCAGCAGTTGGACTAGCGGGAATGAGCAGTACTTC; j_gene: TRBJ2-7; d_gene: TRBD2; abundance: NA; v_gene: TRBV28
CDR3aa: CAWSRDSYGYTF; CDR3nt: TGTGCCTGGAGCCGGGACAGCTATGGCTACACCTTC; j_gene: TRBJ1-2; d_gene: TRBD1; abundance: NA; v_gene: TRBV30
CDR3aa: CASSLGLPGRGEKLFF; CDR3nt: TGTGCCAGCAGCTTAGGTTTGCCGGGGAGGGGTGAAAAACTGTTTTTT; j_gene: TRBJ1-4; d_gene: NA; abundance: NA; v_gene: TRBV7-8
CDR3aa: CAWSGGLGGDRYEQYF; CDR3nt: TGTGCCTGGAGTGGGGGCCTGGGCGGGGACCGCTACGAGCAGTACTTC; j_gene: TRBJ2-7; d_gene: NA; abundance: many; v_gene: TRBV30
CDR3aa: CASSQDRAGIQYF; CDR3nt: TGTGCCAGTAGTCAGGACAGGGCGGGCATTCAGTACTTC; j_gene: TRBJ2-4; d_gene: TRBD1; abundance: few; v_gene: TRBV19
CDR3aa: CASGSIPYEQYF; CDR3nt: TGCGCCAGCGGCTCTATTCCCTACGAGCAGTACTTC; j_gene: TRBJ2-7; d_gene: NA; abundance: NA; v_gene: TRBV28
CDR3aa: CASSFGDGQGYGYTF; CDR3nt: TGCGCCAGCAGCTTTGGTGATGGTCAGGGCTATGGCTACACCTTC; j_gene: TRBJ1-2; d_gene: NA; abundance: NA; v_gene: TRBV5-1
CDR3aa: CASSLDSLAGETQYF; CDR3nt: TGTGCCAGCAGCTTAGATTCACTAGCGGGAGAAACGCAGTATTTT; j_gene: TRBJ2-3; d_gene: TRBD2; abundance: NA; v_gene: TRBV11-3
CDR3aa: CASSSLTNRYTF; CDR3nt: TGTGCCAGCAGCTCCCTTACGAACCGCTACACCTTC; j_gene: TRBJ1-2; d_gene: NA; abundance: NA; v_gene: TRBV11-2
CDR3aa: CAWSALLAGGLDTQYF; CDR3nt: TGTGCCTGGAGCGCACTACTAGCGGGAGGGCTTGATACGCAGTATTTT; j_gene: TRBJ2-3; d_gene: TRBD2; abundance: NA; v_gene: TRBV30
CDR3aa: CASSQESPGRVGGELFF; CDR3nt: TGCGCCAGCAGCCAAGAATCTCCCGGGAGGGTTGGCGGGGAGCTGTTTTTT; j_gene: TRBJ2-2; d_gene: TRBD2; abundance: NA; v_gene: TRBV4-1
CDR3aa: CASGDRGRGYTF; CDR3nt: TGTGCCAGCGGGGACAGGGGCCGTGGCTACACCTTC; j_gene: TRBJ1-2; d_gene: TRBD1; abundance: few; v_gene: TRBV2
CDR3aa: CAWSVLGRREGREQYF; CDR3nt: TGTGCCTGGAGTGTACTAGGGCGCAGGGAAGGGCGCGAGCAGTACTTC; j_gene: TRBJ2-7; d_gene: NA; abundance: NA; v_gene: TRBV30
CDR3aa: CASSGGQGAVQPQHF; CDR3nt: TGTGCCAGCAGTGGGGGACAGGGGGCGGTTCAGCCCCAGCATTTT; j_gene: TRBJ1-5; d_gene: TRBD1; abundance: NA; v_gene: TRBV6-6
CDR3aa: CAISESHTSGRVHEQFF; CDR3nt: TGTGCCATCAGTGAGTCGCATACCAGCGGGAGGGTGCATGAGCAGTTCTTC; j_gene: TRBJ2-1; d_gene: TRBD2; abundance: NA; v_gene: TRBV10-3
CDR3aa: CASSPPATEAFF; CDR3nt: TGTGCCAGCAGCCCCCCGGCAACTGAAGCTTTCTTT; j_gene: TRBJ1-1; d_gene: NA; abundance: NA; v_gene: TRBV7-9
CDR3aa: CASSFGGGTADGYTF; CDR3nt: TGTGCCAGCAGTTTCGGGGGCGGGACAGCAGATGGCTACACCTTC; j_gene: TRBJ1-2; d_gene: TRBD1; abundance: NA; v_gene: TRBV9
CDR3aa: CASSWDRDRVNYEQYF; CDR3nt: TGCGCCAGCAGCTGGGACCGGGACAGGGTTAACTACGAGCAGTACTTC; j_gene: TRBJ2-7; d_gene: TRBD1; abundance: NA; v_gene: TRBV5-1
CDR3aa: CASSPPGRSGNTIYF; CDR3nt: TGTGCCAGCTCACCCCCCGGCCGCTCTGGAAACACCATATATTTT; j_gene: TRBJ1-3; d_gene: NA; abundance: NA; v_gene: TRBV18
CDR3aa: CASSLGLAGGSTDTQYF; CDR3nt: TGTGCCAGCAGCCTGGGACTAGCGGGAGGAAGCACAGATACGCAGTATTTT; j_gene: TRBJ2-3; d_gene: TRBD2; abundance: NA; v_gene: TRBV7-2
CDR3aa: CASSPPSINYGYTF; CDR3nt: TGTGCCAGCTCACCACCCAGCATTAACTATGGCTACACCTTC; j_gene: TRBJ1-2; d_gene: NA; abundance: few; v_gene: TRBV18
CDR3aa: CASSLGAGLTDTQYF; CDR3nt: TGCGCCAGCAGCTTGGGCGCAGGCCTCACAGATACGCAGTATTTT; j_gene: TRBJ2-3; d_gene: NA; abundance: NA; v_gene: TRBV5-1
CDR3aa: CASSEFEGVEKLFF; CDR3nt: TGTGCCAGCAGTGAATTTGAGGGTGTCGAAAAACTGTTTTTT; j_gene: TRBJ1-4; d_gene: NA; abundance: NA; v_gene: TRBV2
CDR3aa: CASSQGQILSGNTIYF; CDR3nt: TGTGCCAGCAGCCAGGGACAGATCCTTTCTGGAAACACCATATATTTT; j_gene: TRBJ1-3; d_gene: TRBD1; abundance: NA; v_gene: TRBV6-6
CDR3aa: CASRPRSTRGLALQGGELFF; CDR3nt: TGTGCCAGCCGACCACGGAGCACAAGGGGACTAGCCCTCCAGGGCGGGGAGCTGTTTTTT; j_gene: TRBJ2-2; d_gene: TRBD2; abundance: NA; v_gene: TRBV18
CDR3aa: CASSQDGYGYTF; CDR3nt: TGTGCCAGCAGCCAAGATGGCTATGGCTACACCTTC; j_gene: TRBJ1-2; d_gene: NA; abundance: NA; v_gene: TRBV4-2
CDR3aa: CASSGTPNTEAFF; CDR3nt: TGCGCCAGCAGCGGGACCCCGAACACTGAAGCTTTCTTT; j_gene: TRBJ1-1; d_gene: NA; abundance: NA; v_gene: TRBV5-1
CDR3aa: CASSRRESDTEAFF; CDR3nt: TGTGCCAGCAGCCGTAGGGAGTCGGACACTGAAGCTTTCTTT; j_gene: TRBJ1-1; d_gene: NA; abundance: NA; v_gene: TRBV7-9
CDR3aa: CASSYAGVTSNQPQHF; CDR3nt: TGTGCCAGCAGCTATGCAGGGGTGACTAGCAATCAGCCCCAGCATTTT; j_gene: TRBJ1-5; d_gene: NA; abundance: once; v_gene: TRBV6-6
CDR3aa: CASSAGASGFGAYNEQFF; CDR3nt: TGTGCCAGCAGCGCCGGGGCTAGCGGGTTTGGGGCCTACAATGAGCAGTTCTTC; j_gene: TRBJ2-1; d_gene: TRBD2; abundance: NA; v_gene: TRBV7-2
CDR3aa: CAWSRLAGGIEQFF; CDR3nt: TGTGCCTGGAGTAGGCTAGCGGGAGGGATTGAGCAGTTCTTC; j_gene: TRBJ2-1; d_gene: TRBD2; abundance: once; v_gene: TRBV30
CDR3aa: CASSLDGGDTGELFF; CDR3nt: TGCGCCAGCAGCTTGGATGGGGGCGACACCGGGGAGCTGTTTTTT; j_gene: TRBJ2-2; d_gene: NA; abundance: NA; v_gene: TRBV5-1
CDR3aa: CATNIEQETQYF; CDR3nt: TGTGCCACCAATATTGAGCAAGAGACCCAGTACTTC; j_gene: TRBJ2-5; d_gene: NA; abundance: NA; v_gene: TRBV15
CDR3aa: CASSLHLGAGNTIYF; CDR3nt: TGTGCCAGCAGCTTACACTTGGGGGCTGGAAACACCATATATTTT; j_gene: TRBJ1-3; d_gene: NA; abundance: NA; v_gene: TRBV7-3
CDR3aa: CASSSGTGHTGELFF; CDR3nt: TGCGCCAGCAGCTCTGGGACAGGTCACACCGGGGAGCTGTTTTTT; j_gene: TRBJ2-2; d_gene: TRBD1; abundance: NA; v_gene: TRBV5-1
CDR3aa: CASSESFPGLLDTGELFF; CDR3nt: TGTGCCAGCAGTGAATCATTCCCGGGACTACTCGACACCGGGGAGCTGTTTTTT; j_gene: TRBJ2-2; d_gene: TRBD2; abundance: NA; v_gene: TRBV25-1
CDR3aa: CASSSSGGGVYEQFF; CDR3nt: TGTGCCAGCAGCTCCTCGGGCGGCGGGGTCTATGAGCAGTTCTTC; j_gene: TRBJ2-1; d_gene: NA; abundance: NA; v_gene: TRBV7-8
CDR3aa: CAWRASGRQQETQYF; CDR3nt: TGTGCCTGGAGGGCTAGCGGGAGGCAGCAAGAGACCCAGTACTTC; j_gene: TRBJ2-5; d_gene: TRBD2; abundance: NA; v_gene: TRBV30
CDR3aa: CAWDTSGSFNEQYF; CDR3nt: TGTGCCTGGGATACTAGCGGGAGTTTCAACGAGCAGTACTTC; j_gene: TRBJ2-7; d_gene: TRBD2; abundance: NA; v_gene: TRBV30
CDR3aa: CASSSGTPSYEQYF; CDR3nt: TGTGCCAGTAGTAGCGGGACACCTTCCTACGAGCAGTACTTC; j_gene: TRBJ2-7; d_gene: NA; abundance: NA; v_gene: TRBV19
CDR3aa: CASSLASGSTDTQYF; CDR3nt: TGTGCCAGCAGCTTAGCTAGCGGGAGTACAGATACGCAGTATTTT; j_gene: TRBJ2-3; d_gene: TRBD2; abundance: NA; v_gene: TRBV7-2
CDR3aa: CASSPDRVGYGYTF; CDR3nt: TGTGCCAGCAGTCCGGACAGGGTAGGATATGGCTACACCTTC; j_gene: TRBJ1-2; d_gene: TRBD1; abundance: few; v_gene: TRBV2
CDR3aa: CASSPGTGFNEKLFF; CDR3nt: TGTGCCAGCAGCCCCGGGACAGGGTTTAATGAAAAACTGTTTTTT; j_gene: TRBJ1-4; d_gene: TRBD1; abundance: NA; v_gene: TRBV7-3
CDR3aa: CATREVTGELFF; CDR3nt: TGTGCCACCAGAGAAGTAACCGGGGAGCTGTTTTTT; j_gene: TRBJ2-2; d_gene: NA; abundance: once; v_gene: TRBV15
CDR3aa: CASSLVAGDNQPQHF; CDR3nt: TGCGCCAGCAGCTTGGTTGCAGGGGACAATCAGCCCCAGCATTTT; j_gene: TRBJ1-5; d_gene: NA; abundance: NA; v_gene: TRBV5-1
CDR3aa: CASSQDLGGLSRGSPLHF; CDR3nt: TGCGCCAGCAGCCAAGATTTAGGAGGGCTTAGTCGTGGTTCACCCCTCCACTTT; j_gene: TRBJ1-6; d_gene: NA; abundance: NA; v_gene: TRBV4-3
CDR3aa: CASSPQRGVAGDETQYF; CDR3nt: TGTGCCAGCTCACCTCAACGGGGGGTAGCGGGAGATGAGACCCAGTACTTC; j_gene: TRBJ2-5; d_gene: TRBD2; abundance: NA; v_gene: TRBV18
CDR3aa: CSVATSGSGELFF; CDR3nt: TGCAGCGTGGCGACTAGCGGGAGCGGGGAGCTGTTTTTT; j_gene: TRBJ2-2; d_gene: TRBD2; abundance: NA; v_gene: TRBV29-1
CDR3aa: CASGRARYNEQFF; CDR3nt: TGTGCCAGTGGAAGGGCACGATACAATGAGCAGTTCTTC; j_gene: TRBJ2-1; d_gene: NA; abundance: NA; v_gene: TRBV19
CDR3aa: CASSPGLAAQYF; CDR3nt: TGTGCCAGCAGCCCGGGACTAGCGGCGCAGTACTTC; j_gene: TRBJ2-7; d_gene: TRBD2; abundance: once; v_gene: TRBV28
CDR3aa: CASSWTSNSYEQYF; CDR3nt: TGTGCCAGCTCATGGACTAGCAATTCCTACGAGCAGTACTTC; j_gene: TRBJ2-7; d_gene: TRBD2; abundance: NA; v_gene: TRBV18
CDR3aa: CASSKPGLAGSKRVEQYF; CDR3nt: TGTGCCAGCAGTAAACCGGGACTAGCGGGTTCCAAACGGGTCGAGCAGTACTTC; j_gene: TRBJ2-7; d_gene: TRBD2; abundance: NA; v_gene: TRBV28